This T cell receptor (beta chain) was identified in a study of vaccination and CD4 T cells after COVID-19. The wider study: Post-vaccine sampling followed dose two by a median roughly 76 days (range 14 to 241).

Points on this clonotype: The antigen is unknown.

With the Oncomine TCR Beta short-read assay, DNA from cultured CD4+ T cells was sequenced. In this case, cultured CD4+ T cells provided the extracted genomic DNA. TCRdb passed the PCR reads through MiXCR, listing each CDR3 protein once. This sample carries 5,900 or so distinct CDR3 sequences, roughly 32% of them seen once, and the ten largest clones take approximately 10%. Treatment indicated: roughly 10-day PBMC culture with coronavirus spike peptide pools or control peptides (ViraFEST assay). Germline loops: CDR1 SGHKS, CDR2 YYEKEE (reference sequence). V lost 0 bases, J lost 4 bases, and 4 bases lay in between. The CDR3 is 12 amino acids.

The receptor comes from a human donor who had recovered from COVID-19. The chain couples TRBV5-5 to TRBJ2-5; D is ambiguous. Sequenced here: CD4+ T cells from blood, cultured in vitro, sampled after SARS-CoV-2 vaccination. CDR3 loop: CASSLDVETQYF. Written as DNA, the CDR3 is TGTGCCAGCAGCTTGGATGTAGAGACCCAGTACTTC.